The rows below give T cell receptor beta chains drawn from one sample of a study of cytomegalovirus exposure and HLA in healthy donors. The assay was immunoSEQ multiplex PCR, and TCRdb's table has in-frame clones only and misses some. The repertoire table contains some 150,000 clones. Source material: PBMCs. Receptors originate from a woman aged 18-30 years in good health and CMV-seronegative. CDR3s include the opening cysteine and the closing phenylalanine or tryptophan. The D gene is left open where the match is weak.

j_gene,v_gene,d_gene,CDR3nt,CDR3aa
TRBJ2-2,TRBV7-3,-,TGTGCCAGCAGCTTAAACGCGGTCGGGAACACCGGGGAGCTGTTTTTT,CASSLNAVGNTGELFF
TRBJ1-2,TRBV5-1,TRBD1,TGCGCCAGCAGCTTGGGTGACAGGGGGCATGGCTACACCTTC,CASSLGDRGHGYTF
TRBJ1-2,TRBV11-1,-,TGTGCCAGCAGCTTCGACGACAGTTATGGCTACACCTTC,CASSFDDSYGYTF
TRBJ1-2,TRBV27,-,TGTGCCAGCAGTTTATCGTATCGGGGGGCCCACTCCTATGGCTACACCTTC,CASSLSYRGAHSYGYTF
TRBJ1-1,TRBV6-1,-,TGTGCCAGCACCCCCTTGAGGGGGGGGAACACTGAAGCTTTCTTT,CASTPLRGGNTEAFF
TRBJ2-1,TRBV11-2,-,TGTGCCAGCAGCTGGGACAACTCCTACAATGAGCAGTTCTTC,CASSWDNSYNEQFF
TRBJ2-7,TRBV29-1,TRBD2,TGCAGCGTTGAAGGGGGGGCTAGCGGGTCCTACGAGCAGTACTTC,CSVEGGASGSYEQYF
TRBJ2-1,TRBV4-1,TRBD2,TGCGCCAGCAGCCAAGGGTGGCTAGCGGGGCTCGGCGAGCAGTTCTTC,CASSQGWLAGLGEQFF
TRBJ1-5,TRBV7-9,-,TGTGCCAGCAGCTTATATACAGGGATAAAGGGTCAGCCCCAGCATTTT,CASSLYTGIKGQPQHF
TRBJ2-5,TRBV19,-,TGTGCCAGTAGGACAAGTGCCACAGCAATAGAGACCCAGTACTTC,CASRTSATAIETQYF
TRBJ1-1,TRBV5-4,-,TGTGCCAGCATTGAGCCTTTTAAGCATCCGAACACTGAAGCTTTCTTT,CASIEPFKHPNTEAFF
TRBJ2-3,TRBV6-4,-,TGTGCCAGCAGTGATCACTCCGATACGCAGTATTTT,CASSDHSDTQYF
TRBJ2-7,TRBV5-1,TRBD1,TGCGCCAGCAGCTTGATGGCAGGGGGATACTACGAGCAGTACTTC,CASSLMAGGYYEQYF
TRBJ2-5,TRBV9,TRBD2,TGTGCCAGCAGCGTAGGAACTAGCGGGAGCGGGTGGGAGACCCAGTACTTC,CASSVGTSGSGWETQYF
TRBJ1-2,TRBV30,TRBD1,TGTGCCTGGAGTCCGACAGGGGGATATGGCTACACCTTC,CAWSPTGGYGYTF
TRBJ1-4,TRBV4-2,TRBD1,TGTGCCAGCAGCCAAGCCTACAGGGGGCTGGAGGAAAAACTGTTTTTT,CASSQAYRGLEEKLFF
TRBJ2-1,TRBV7-9,TRBD1,TGTGCCAGCAGCCCGGGACAGGGGTACAATGAGCAGTTCTTC,CASSPGQGYNEQFF
TRBJ2-5,TRBV28,TRBD1,TGTGCCACCAGACTAGGACAGGGGGAGGCAGAGACCCAGTACTTC,CATRLGQGEAETQYF
TRBJ2-1,TRBV9,-,TGTGCCAGCAGCGTAGGCGGTCTAAGCTCCTACAATGAGCAGTTCTTC,CASSVGGLSSYNEQFF
TRBJ1-5,TRBV29-1,-,TGCAGCGTTGCGGGTCCAGATAGCAATCAGCCCCAGCATTTT,CSVAGPDSNQPQHF
TRBJ2-7,TRBV19,TRBD1,TGTGCCAGTAGTATTGGGGACAGGGGTACCCACGAGCAGTACTTC,CASSIGDRGTHEQYF
TRBJ2-1,TRBV30,TRBD2,TGTGCCTGGAATAAAGGACTAGCGGATTACAATGAGCAGTTCTTC,CAWNKGLADYNEQFF
TRBJ1-1,TRBV18,TRBD1,TGTGCCAGCTCACCCACAGGGGGCGGAACTGAAGCTTTCTTT,CASSPTGGGTEAFF
TRBJ2-2,TRBV18,-,TGTGCCAGCTCGCCCCAGGGGCCCGACACCGGGGAGCTGTTTTTT,CASSPQGPDTGELFF
TRBJ1-1,TRBV7-2,TRBD1,TGTGCCAGCAGCCCCCGACAGGGGAACACTGAAGCTTTCTTT,CASSPRQGNTEAFF
TRBJ2-7,TRBV29-1,-,TGCAGCGCGCGCCCTCAACCGAACTCCTACGAGCAGTACTTC,CSARPQPNSYEQYF
TRBJ2-1,TRBV9,TRBD2,TGTGCCAGCAGCGAGGGACTAGCGGGAGAAACGGGATACAATGAGCAGTTCTTC,CASSEGLAGETGYNEQFF
TRBJ2-1,TRBV27,-,TGTGCCAGCAGTCCACAGGGTAGCTCCTACAATGAGCAGTTCTTC,CASSPQGSSYNEQFF
TRBJ2-3,TRBV6-4,-,TGTGCCAGCAGTGACCGGGGAGGCACAGATACGCAGTATTTT,CASSDRGGTDTQYF
TRBJ2-1,TRBV11-2,-,TGTGCCAGCAGCTTAGTGGGAGGGCCAGGGGATGAGCAGTTCTTC,CASSLVGGPGDEQFF
TRBJ1-1,TRBV2,-,TGTGCCAGCCACAGGGTCTGGAACACTGAAGCTTTCTTT,CASHRVWNTEAFF
TRBJ1-1,TRBV5-8,TRBD1,TGTGCCAGCAGCTTGCAGACAGGGGAAGCTTTCTTT,CASSLQTGEAFF
TRBJ2-4,TRBV7-2,TRBD2,TGTGCCAGCAGCGTTGTGGTTGGCGGGGGGGACATTCAGTACTTC,CASSVVVGGGDIQYF
TRBJ2-1,TRBV7-9,TRBD2,TGTGCCAGCAGCTTAGGCGGGAGGGATGAGCAGTTCTTC,CASSLGGRDEQFF
TRBJ1-2,TRBV6-5,TRBD1,TGTGCCAGCACCCAGGGGGCCGGAAGTGGCTACACCTTC,CASTQGAGSGYTF
TRBJ2-7,TRBV7-9,TRBD2,TGTGCCAGCAGCTCCTCTAGCGGGAGTTACTCCTACGAGCAGTACTTC,CASSSSSGSYSYEQYF
TRBJ2-1,TRBV29-1,TRBD2,TGCAGCGTAGGGACTAGCGGGATTGGTTTGGATGAGCAGTTCTTC,CSVGTSGIGLDEQFF
TRBJ1-5,TRBV4-2,-,TGTGCCAGCAGCCAAGTAGGGGCCAGGGGCGATCAGCCCCAGCATTTT,CASSQVGARGDQPQHF
TRBJ1-5,TRBV19,TRBD1,TGTGCCAGTAGTACCGACCGACAGGGTTCCGGGCCGACTCAGCCCCAGCATTTT,CASSTDRQGSGPTQPQHF
TRBJ1-2,TRBV19,TRBD1,TGTGCCAGTAGTAGGGGGATCAGGGGGGACTATGGCTACACCTTC,CASSRGIRGDYGYTF
TRBJ1-3,TRBV15,-,TGTGCCACCAGCAGAGATAGAAGGGGGGGAAACACCATATATTTT,CATSRDRRGGNTIYF
TRBJ2-1,TRBV5-8,TRBD1,TGTGCCAGCAGCAAACCGGACAGGGGTTCGTTCTTC,CASSKPDRGSFF
TRBJ1-1,TRBV2,TRBD1,TGTGCCAGCAGTGATCCGGGACAGGGCTCCCCGAACACTGAAGCTTTCTTT,CASSDPGQGSPNTEAFF
TRBJ2-3,TRBV19,TRBD2,TGTGCCAGTAGTGTCCTCTACGGCGGGAGGGCCGCAGATACGCAGTATTTT,CASSVLYGGRAADTQYF
TRBJ2-5,TRBV4-1,TRBD2,TGCGCCAGCAGCCGTACCGGGACCGGGAGGGCAGAGACCCAGTACTTC,CASSRTGTGRAETQYF
TRBJ1-1,TRBV30,TRBD1,TGTGCCTGGAGTGTCCAGGGGGCGCATTCGGCTGAAGCTTTCTTT,CAWSVQGAHSAEAFF
TRBJ1-4,TRBV5-1,-,TGCGCCAGCAGCTTGGGGGGACTGACTAATGAAAAACTGTTTTTT,CASSLGGLTNEKLFF
TRBJ1-2,TRBV2,TRBD1,TGTGCCACACTAGAGGGACAGCCCTCTAACTATGGCTACACCTTC,CATLEGQPSNYGYTF
TRBJ2-1,TRBV5-5,-,TGTGCCAGCAGCCGCGGGGACTCCTACAATGAGCAGTTCTTC,CASSRGDSYNEQFF
TRBJ1-5,TRBV5-5,-,TGTGCCAGCAGCTCTTCAATTACCGGTCCTTATAGCAATCAGCCCCAGCATTTT,CASSSSITGPYSNQPQHF
TRBJ1-2,TRBV5-1,-,TGCGCCAGCAGCTTGGCGCTAGACTTCAACTATGGCTACACCTTC,CASSLALDFNYGYTF
TRBJ2-2,TRBV4-1,-,TGCGCCAGCAGCCACCATACAAGGGGGAACACCGGGGAGCTGTTTTTT,CASSHHTRGNTGELFF
TRBJ2-5,TRBV7-8,-,TGTGCCAGCAGGGTCAGTCAAGAGACCCAGTACTTC,CASRVSQETQYF